This T cell receptor (beta chain) was sequenced for a study of cytomegalovirus exposure and HLA in healthy donors. Germline CDR1 is MNHEY and CDR2 is SVGAGI. The CDR3 contains 15 residues. Trimming at V came to 2 bases and at J to 4 bases, leaving 3 bases not matched to a gene. In the PCR, 60 Vbeta and 13 Jbeta primers were used. Assay used: immunoSEQ multiplex PCR; TCRdb lists only in-frame clones, some missing. The sample yields over 150,000 clones, under 80% seen once. This sequence originates from a woman aged 45-65 years in good health and CMV-seropositive. Sequenced material: PBMCs. This chain links TRBV6-5 with TRBJ2-2; the match to TRBD2 covers 8 bases. The CDR3 bases are TGTGCCAGCAGTTACCCGGGGGGGGGCACCGGGGAGCTGTTTTTT. Residues: CASSYPGGGTGELFF.